This T cell receptor (beta chain) was obtained from a study of lymphopenia after photon versus proton radiotherapy. Overall study findings and caveats: Larger post-nadir TCR diversity loss correlated inversely with survival in deceased patients. After the lymphocyte nadir, photon-treated repertoires showed oligoclonal expansion, especially of CD8+ Temra cells. Relative stability marked proton patients; photon patients lost diversity and naive cells.

Generated by immunoSEQ multiplex PCR, the TCRdb table keeps only in-frame clones and is missing some. Altogether 67,000 or so clones are present, around 86% being singletons, with the ten largest covering about a tenth. This clone was counted a few times. Its specificity is not known. There are 11 residues in the CDR3. The V gene's germline CDR1 is DFQATT and CDR2 SNEGSKA (reference sequence). Trimming left V 6 bases short and J 2 bases short, with 7 bases between. The chain joins TRBV20-1 to TRBJ1-2; D ambiguous. The source is a man at least 80 years old with esophageal cancer. Sequenced here: peripheral blood, sampled from a patient treated with proton-based radiotherapy. CDR3 coding DNA: TGCAGTGCAACACCAAACTATGGCTACACCTTC. Translation: CSATPNYGYTF.